The clone carrying this TCR beta chain was seen just once. The germline V gene encodes CDR1 MNHEY and CDR2 SVGAGI. The CDR3 runs 18 residues. V dropped 0 bases and J dropped 8; count of bases not matched to a gene: 15. TCRdb re-derived calls from the RT-PCR reads in MiXCR, one entry per CDR3 protein. The sample has roughly 940,000 distinct CDR3 sequences; more than 15% are singletons. This entry comes from a study of patients and donors after allogeneic stem cell transplantation. The TCR sequence derives from a human donor who was either an allogeneic HSCT recipient or a stem cell or donor lymphocyte infusion donor (not recorded which). It is not recorded whose cells these are; they may come from a transplant donor. The chain carries TRBV6-5 and TRBJ2-3; 9 nucleotides align to TRBD1. The sequencing sample was made of blood, either unsorted or a sorted T cell fraction (not recorded which). The CDR3 loop is CASSYSVKGQGGGVTQYF. CDR3 sequence (DNA): TGTGCCAGCAGTTACTCGGTTAAGGGACAGGGAGGCGGGGTTACGCAGTATTTT.